The text below deals with one TCR beta chain. What antigen it recognizes has not been identified. Base qualities were left out, and no much larger clone turns up one base away. These data originate in a study of T cell responses to AZD1222 COVID-19 vaccine (TCRdb year 2021). With respect to the entire study: TCR sequencing covered about 230 trial participants: about 210 given two doses of AZD1222 and approximately 26 given two doses of MenACWY control vaccine. Trial participants were enrolled into age subgroups of 18-55, 56-69 and 70-plus years, which contained approximately 150, 30 and 60 TCR-sequenced participants, respectively. On the study overall, not on this receptor specifically: Spike-specific TCR breadth and depth rose significantly after two AZD1222 doses compared with day 0 and with MenACWY recipients. The 56-69-year group was small, and its depth increase did not reach significance, likely because of low power. CD4 TCRs associated with the vaccine covered the entire spike protein, and the dominant responses were in regions 160-218 and 743-854. Conclusions about previously exposed vaccinees were limited because only a handful of AZD1222 recipients were SARS-CoV-2 seropositive at baseline. Because no day 14 peak-response samples were available, the repertoires could be characterized only after the peak T cell response. Most participants were white British and females outnumbered males, and the authors suggested that clonal diversity may have been underestimated. Reportedly, close to half of the unique spike-specific TCRs recognized epitopes lying outside the regions that are mutated in the B.1.351 and B.1.1.7 variants.

The time point label of this sample denotes: about 28 days (+/-7) after the second vaccine dose. AZD1222 recipients whose second dose came at about 4 weeks and those whose second dose came at about 12 weeks were combined into one group, since spike-specific TCR depth and breadth did not differ between the two schedules. Samples from vaccinated people were obtained from the UK trials COV001 and COV002, which included a single-blind randomized controlled phase 2/3 trial of AZD1222 (ChAdOx1 nCoV-19) in healthy adults. For TCRbeta chain sequencing, PBMC samples from trial participants were taken at day 0 and at day 28 after the second dose. The CDR3 regions of human TCRbeta chains were subjected to immunosequencing. In the original analysis: TCRs in the repertoires were matched against a reference library of SARS-CoV-2-specific TCRs that had been generated with the MIRA antigen-specificity platform. Breadth was defined as the fraction of unique TCRs that were SARS-CoV-2-associated. Depth was defined as the fraction of total T cells that were SARS-CoV-2-associated. Using the MIRA data, every spike-specific TCR was mapped to the spike region that the TCR reacted to and assigned to either a CD4 or a CD8 class. Log10-transformed breadth and depth values were compared by one-way ANOVA with Sidak's multiple comparisons tests. TCRdb stores this immuneACCESS table with in-frame sequences only. Part of the clones is absent; in the studies checked, under half of the shortfall reflects unresolved V genes, and no reason is known for the rest. The V and J calls and clone size are taken from that table; D and trimming were inferred from the DNA. This sample comprises fewer than 150,000 clones, about 91% of them detected only once. Approximately 6.5% of the sample rests with the top ten.

The CDR3 measures 12 amino acids from cysteine to phenylalanine. Only CDR3 DNA remains: 36 bases, in frame from the first base. CDR1 and CDR2 were assigned from the germline V gene as MNHEY and SVGAGI. Trimming costs V 6 bases and J 5 bases, and their ends lie 11 bases apart. The sequenced sample was peripheral blood, obtained 28 days after the second AZD1222 dose. The receptor's source is an adult who received the AZD1222 COVID-19 vaccine. The receptor chain draws on TRBV6-5 and TRBJ2-7; a confident D gene designation cannot be given. For the CDR3, the sequence is CASRAVDHEQYF. In nucleotides, the sequence is TGTGCCAGCAGAGCAGTAGACCACGAGCAGTACTTC.